Presented here are 22 T cell receptor beta chains from one specimen sequenced in a study of cytomegalovirus exposure and HLA in healthy donors. In the PCR, 60 Vbeta and 13 Jbeta primers were used. The method was immunoSEQ multiplex PCR; TCRdb's version includes in-frame clones alone and lacks a portion of them. This repertoire includes around 130,000 clones. Material: PBMCs. Source of these receptors: a woman aged 40-49 years in good health and CMV-seronegative.

The gene calls are TRBV28 and TRBJ1-2; D is unresolved. V gave up 1 base and J gave up 4 bases, with 4 bases separating them. Germline lookup yields CDR1 MDHEN and CDR2 SYDVKM. The CDR3 sequence is 12 residues long. In nucleotides, the CDR3 is TGTGCCAGCAGTTTATCCAGCTATGGCTACACCTTC. Protein product: CASSLSSYGYTF.

The gene calls are TRBV9 and TRBJ1-1; 9 nucleotides line up with TRBD1. Germline loops: CDR1 SGDLS, CDR2 YYNGEE. The CDR3 runs 16 residues. Germline trimming cut 3 bases from V and 2 bases from J; bases unmatched to any gene: 8. The CDR3 here is CASSAGQGWSNTEAFF. The CDR3 nucleotides read TGTGCCAGCAGCGCGGGACAGGGATGGTCTAACACTGAAGCTTTCTTT.

The rearrangement links TRBV5-6 to TRBJ1-4; the D is unclear. The V end lost 3 bases, the J end lost 4 bases, and 7 bases lay between the germline ends. The CDR3 has 13 residues. Germline lookup yields CDR1 SGHDT and CDR2 YYEEEE. The CDR3 reads CASSSGLNEKLFF. The CDR3 DNA reads TGTGCCAGCAGCTCAGGACTTAATGAAAAACTGTTTTTT.

The chain combines TRBV18 with TRBJ1-4; the D gene is possibly TRBD1 (5 bases). The CDR3 loop spans 15 amino acids. Germline V CDR1 and CDR2: KGHSH, LQKENI. V gave up 0 bases and J gave up 8 bases, with 13 bases separating them. In nucleotides, the CDR3 is TGTGCCAGCTCACCACCAGAGACAGTAAGAGAAAAACTGTTTTTT. It translates to CASSPPETVREKLFF. The variable domain in full, completed from reference TRBV18 and TRBJ1-4, reads NAGVMQNPRHLVRRRGQEARLRCSPMKGHSHVYWYRQLPEEGLKFMVYLQKENIIDESGMPKERFSAEFPKEGPSILRIQQVVRGDSAAYFCASSPPETVREKLFFGSGTQLSVL.

The chain recombines TRBV29-1 with TRBJ2-6; no clear D. V was pared by 6 bases and J by 4 bases, with 10 bases between. The germline V gene encodes CDR1 SQVTM and CDR2 ANQGSEA. The CDR3 is 13 amino acids. CDR3 amino acids: CSVPEAGANVLTF. For the CDR3, the DNA is TGCAGCGTGCCTGAGGCCGGGGCCAACGTCCTGACTTTC. Full variable domain (remainder filled in from reference TRBV29-1 and TRBJ2-6): SAVISQKPSRDICQRGTSLTIQCQVDSQVTMMFWYRQQPGQSLTLIATANQGSEATYESGFVIDKFPISRPNLTFSTLTVSNMSPEDSSIYLCSVPEAGANVLTFGAGSRLTVL.

CDR3 residues: CAISELTGGEQFF. CDR3 sequence (DNA): TGTGCCATCAGTGAACTCACGGGAGGGGAGCAGTTCTTC. The rearrangement uses TRBV10-3 and TRBJ2-1, with 8 bases aligning to TRBD2. J was trimmed by 10 bases and V by 3 bases; bases with no gene match: 5. CDR3 length: 13 amino acids. Germline V gene data show CDR1 as ENHRY and CDR2 as SYGVKD.

The chain couples TRBV7-3 to TRBJ2-2; the D is unclear. From germline, CDR1 is SGHTA and CDR2 FQGTGA. The CDR3 runs to 14 residues. Trimming pared 2 bases from V and 1 base from J, leaving 5 bases between. The CDR3 reads CASSLLLNTGELFF. As DNA, the CDR3 is TGTGCCAGCAGCTTATTACTGAACACCGGGGAGCTGTTTTTT.

The chain carries TRBV27 and TRBJ2-7; D is perhaps TRBD1 (6 bases). Germline CDR1 reads MNHEY; CDR2 reads SMNVEV (reference sequence). CDR3 length: 12 residues. With 7 bases removed from V and 5 bases from J, the gap between germline ends came to 12 bases. The CDR3 is CASTDRIHEQYF. In DNA, the CDR3 is TGTGCCAGCACGGACAGAATCCACGAGCAGTACTTC.

V gene TRBV19 combines with J gene TRBJ1-2; a possible D gene is TRBD1 (6 bases). The germline gives CDR1 LNHDA, CDR2 SQIVND (reference sequence). This CDR3 comprises 13 residues. V was shortened by 4 bases and J by 6 bases, with 12 bases between the two germline ends. CDR3 sequence: CASSNRRGDGYTF. In DNA, the CDR3 is TGTGCCAGTAGTAATCGCAGGGGTGATGGCTACACCTTC.

The chain links TRBV11-2 to TRBJ2-2; no clear D. V was cut by 1 base and J by 1 base, with 4 bases left in between. The CDR3 covers 14 residues. Germline values: CDR1 SGHAT, CDR2 FQNNGV. The CDR3 here is CASSLVRNTGELFF. Here the CDR3 DNA reads TGTGCCAGCAGCTTAGTCAGGAACACCGGGGAGCTGTTTTTT.

V gene TRBV5-1 combines with J gene TRBJ2-3; 8 positions match TRBD2. V shed 1 base, J shed 7 bases, and the junction held 8 bases outside the gene matches. This CDR3 has 15 residues. Germline values: CDR1 SGHRS, CDR2 YFSETQ. The CDR3 loop is CASSLLSAGANTQYF. CDR3 coding DNA: TGCGCCAGCAGCTTGCTGTCAGCGGGGGCCAATACGCAGTATTTT.

The gene calls are TRBV27 and TRBJ2-3, with 12 bases that match TRBD1. J was trimmed by 6 bases and V by 7 bases; bases with no gene match: 8. Germline loops: CDR1 MNHEY, CDR2 SMNVEV (reference sequence). There are 15 residues in the CDR3. The CDR3 DNA is TGTGCCAGCACCCCCGGGACAGGGGGCAAGGATACGCAGTATTTT. Translation gives CASTPGTGGKDTQYF.

The V call is TRBV6-1, the J call TRBJ2-1, with D perhaps matching TRBD1 (6 bases). The CDR3 loop spans 15 amino acids. Trimming pared 1 base from V and 14 bases from J, leaving 21 bases between. Per germline, CDR1 MNHNS and CDR2 SASEGT. CDR3 DNA sequence: TGTGCCAGCAGTGAAGTATCGAGACAGACAGGTCGTGAGTTCTTC. It specifies CASSEVSRQTGREFF.

The chain joins TRBV5-1 to TRBJ1-6, with D uncertain. Trimming took 1 base from V and 0 from J, leaving 11 bases between them. Germline lookup yields CDR1 SGHRS and CDR2 YFSETQ. The CDR3 is made up of 17 amino acids. As DNA, the CDR3 is TGCGCCAGCAGCTTGCCAGACCACAGCTCCTATAATTCACCCCTCCACTTT. Translating it yields CASSLPDHSSYNSPLHF.

V gene TRBV2 combines with J gene TRBJ2-6; 9 nucleotides align to TRBD1. V was pared by 7 bases and J by 2 bases, with 6 bases of the junction left unmatched. The germline CDR1 and CDR2 sequences are SNHLY and FYNNEI. The CDR3 is 16 amino acids. CDR3 in DNA: TGTGCCAGCATTCGACAGGGGGAGGCTGGGGCCAACGTCCTGACTTTC. As protein: CASIRQGEAGANVLTF.

The chain carries TRBV27 and TRBJ2-2; D is undetermined. V was cut by 3 bases and J by 3 bases, with 11 bases left in between. CDR1 and CDR2 from the germline V gene are MNHEY and SMNVEV (reference sequence). The length of the CDR3 is 15 residues. CDR3 region: CASSLFRIDTGELFF. In nucleotides, the CDR3 is TGTGCCAGCAGTTTGTTCAGGATCGACACCGGGGAGCTGTTTTTT.

The chain recombines TRBV5-1 with TRBJ2-5; 8 bases are a match to TRBD2. The CDR3 extends over 16 amino acids. The J segment lost 1 base and the V segment lost 0 bases, leaving 5 bases of the junction unmatched. Per germline, CDR1 SGHRS and CDR2 YFSETQ. In DNA, the CDR3 is TGCGCCAGCAGCTTGGGTCGGCTAGCGGGCCAAGAGACCCAGTACTTC. Its protein is CASSLGRLAGQETQYF. The variable domain in full, with the rest retrieved from reference TRBV5-1 and TRBJ2-5, is KAGVTQTPRYLIKTRGQQVTLSCSPISGHRSVSWYQQTPGQGLQFLFEYFSETQRNKGNFPGRFSGRQFSNSRSEMNVSTLELGDSALYLCASSLGRLAGQETQYFGPGTRLLVL.

The V call is TRBV5-4, the J call TRBJ2-2; 13 bases line up with TRBD2. CDR1 SGHNT and CDR2 YYREEE come from the germline V gene (reference sequence). The trim removed 6 bases at V and 2 bases at J, leaving 10 bases unmatched. The CDR3 length is 18 residues. The CDR3 reads CASTPGTSGMINTGELFF. Written as DNA, the CDR3 is TGTGCCAGCACCCCCGGGACTAGCGGGATGATAAACACCGGGGAGCTGTTTTTT.

This rearrangement joins TRBV4-2 to TRBJ2-7, with D possibly TRBD1 on 7 matching bases. CDR3 length: 15 residues. Germline V CDR1 and CDR2: LGHNA, YNFKEQ. Trimming shortened V by 7 bases and J by 3 bases, and 19 bases separated the two germline ends. CDR3: CASTLNQGGVYEQYF. The DNA for the CDR3 is TGTGCCAGCACCTTAAACCAGGGGGGAGTCTACGAGCAGTACTTC.

This sequence joins TRBV29-1 and TRBJ1-1; 8 bases fit TRBD1. With 3 bases clipped from V and 3 bases from J, the junction kept 6 bases outside the gene matches. Germline V gene sequence: CDR1 SQVTM, CDR2 ANQGSEA. This CDR3 comprises 14 residues. The CDR3 is CSVDGQGRYTEAFF. The CDR3 nucleotides read TGCAGCGTTGATGGACAGGGAAGGTACACTGAAGCTTTCTTT.

The chain combines TRBV5-1 with TRBJ2-1; 10 positions agree with TRBD2. CDR1 and CDR2 (germline): SGHRS, YFSETQ. There are 16 residues in the CDR3. V trimming: 7 bases; J trimming: 4 bases; junction bases outside the gene matches: 11. The CDR3, as DNA: TGCGCCAGCGCTCACTTCCTAGCGGGGGTTTACAATGAGCAGTTCTTC. It is translated as CASAHFLAGVYNEQFF.

V and J are TRBV5-4 and TRBJ1-1; TRBD1 matches at 7 bases. The J segment lost 10 bases and the V segment lost 3 bases, leaving 18 bases of the junction unmatched. The CDR3 is 16 amino acids. CDR1 is SGHNT and CDR2 is YYREEE in the germline V gene (reference sequence). CDR3 sequence reads: CASSSRNTGDSARAFF. CDR3 DNA: TGTGCCAGCAGCTCGAGGAATACAGGGGATAGCGCGAGAGCTTTCTTT.